Presented here are 21 T cell receptor beta chains from one specimen sequenced in a study of human T cells and chemical hapten exposure. TCRdb processed the RACE reads anew with MiXCR; each CDR3 protein has one entry. The table lists about 380,000 distinct CDR3 sequences, roughly 4.8% of them singletons. Specified time point: patch test 1, 2 weeks after DPC sensitization. As for treatment: therapeutic diphenylcyclopropenone sensitization with weekly scalp DPC. The starting material was whole blood, obtained in connection with sensitization to the hapten diphenylcyclopropenone (DPC). The origin of the receptors is a woman aged 45-60 years with alopecia areata. Some clones in this sample may be carry-over from other donors' samples.

The sample holds many counts of this clonotype. J is TRBJ2-7 and V is TRBV20-1; 11 bases agree with TRBD2. The CDR3 extends over 14 amino acids. Germline CDR1 reads DFQATT; CDR2 reads SNEGSKA (reference sequence). The trim removed 2 bases at V and 3 bases at J, leaving 3 bases unmatched. DNA for the CDR3: TGCAGTGCTAGATCCGGGACTAGCGGCTACGAGCAGTACTTC. This translates into CSARSGTSGYEQYF.

In this sample, this clonotype turned up a few times. DNA of the CDR3: TGTGCCAGCACCTCGCAGGGGGCGAGATATGGCTACACCTTC. Residues: CASTSQGARYGYTF. This chain uses TRBV12-3 or TRBV12-4 with TRBJ1-2; the match to TRBD1 covers 8 bases. The CDR3 is made up of 14 amino acids. Trimming at V came to 7 bases and at J to 5 bases, leaving 9 bases not matched to a gene.

This clonotype was observed at least ten times. As the CDR3 is not closed by the conserved phenylalanine or tryptophan, this likely results from a read error. The V call is TRBV29-1, the J call TRBJ1-1; D is undetermined. Trimming stripped 4 bases from V and 10 bases from J, with 13 bases between. The germline CDR1 and CDR2 sequences are SQVTM and ANQGSEA. The CDR3 is 11 amino acids. The DNA of the CDR3 is TGCAGCGTTGCCGGGTCGACGGGAGCTTTCCTT. It is translated as CSVAGSTGAFL.

The table lists this clonotype with many counts. The J gene is TRBJ2-4, the V gene TRBV14; 8 positions match TRBD2. The CDR3 is made up of 14 amino acids. Germline values: CDR1 SGHDN, CDR2 FVKESK. The J segment lost 8 bases and the V segment lost 2 bases, leaving 5 bases of the junction unmatched. CDR3 protein: CASSQLSGSHIQYF. The CDR3 DNA sequence: TGTGCCAGCAGCCAACTAAGCGGGAGCCACATTCAGTACTTC.

V and J are TRBV7-6 and TRBJ1-5; D not resolved. The CDR3 totals 13 residues. CDR1 is SGHVS, CDR2 FNYEAQ, per germline. V lost 3 bases and J 7 bases, leaving 10 bases between the germline ends. CDR3 bases: TGTGCCAGCAGCTTCCAGGAGCGGCAGCCCCAGCATTTT. The encoded protein is CASSFQERQPQHF.

The V gene is TRBV7-9, the J gene TRBJ1-5; 8 bases match TRBD1. V gave up 5 bases and J gave up 3 bases; unmatched junction bases: 15. This CDR3 region has 18 residues. CDR1 is SEHNR and CDR2 is FQNEAQ in the germline V gene (reference sequence). CDR3 nucleotide sequence: TGTGCCAGCAGCCCCGGAACAGGGGGGCTCCCTTCCAATCAGCCCCAGCATTTT. Translated, it gives CASSPGTGGLPSNQPQHF.

The CDR3 loop is CASSLALGGDSPLHF. The CDR3 DNA reads TGCGCCAGCAGCTTGGCCCTGGGGGGGGATTCACCCCTCCACTTT. V gene TRBV5-1 combines with J gene TRBJ1-6; D perhaps matches TRBD1 (5 bases). Germline V gene data show CDR1 as SGHRS and CDR2 as YFSETQ. The V end was cut by 0 bases, the J end by 8 bases, with 12 bases between. This CDR3 has 15 amino acids.

The chain couples TRBV5-1 to TRBJ2-1, with D perhaps assigned TRBD1 or TRBD2 (5 bases each). There are 13 residues in the CDR3. Germline values: CDR1 SGHRS, CDR2 YFSETQ. The germline V and J ends were trimmed by 0 bases and 9 bases, with 10 bases remaining between them. The CDR3 coding sequence is TGCGCCAGCAGCTTGGTAGGGGACGGTGAGCAGTTCTTC. This translates into CASSLVGDGEQFF.

This clonotype was picked up a small number of times. The chain links TRBV6-1 to TRBJ2-5; D is unclear. With 7 bases removed from V and 3 bases from J, the gap between germline ends came to 6 bases. Germline V gives CDR1 MNHNS, CDR2 SASEGT. The CDR3 consists of 11 residues. CDR3 sequence (DNA): TGTGCCAGCAACAGAAAAGAGACCCAGTACTTC. It encodes CASNRKETQYF.

This clonotype has a count of ten or more. The chain is built from TRBV6-6 and TRBJ1-3; TRBD1 might be the D (5 bases). V lost 2 bases and J lost 0, with 8 bases in between. This CDR3 region has 15 residues. Germline V gene sequence: CDR1 MNHNY, CDR2 SVGAGI (reference sequence). For the CDR3, the DNA is TGTGCCAGCAGTTACGGGGCAGTCTCTGGAAACACCATATATTTT. Its translation: CASSYGAVSGNTIYF.

This clonotype was seen ten or more times. The rearrangement joins TRBV12-3 or TRBV12-4 to TRBJ1-1; unclear D gene. The CDR3 has 13 amino acids. V shed 1 base and J shed 8 bases, with 11 bases lying between them. CDR3 region: CASSLDGGPEAFF. The DNA for the CDR3 is TGTGCCAGCAGTTTAGATGGAGGGCCCGAAGCTTTCTTT.

The table lists this clonotype with many counts. The gene calls are TRBV7-2 and TRBJ2-4, with D maybe TRBD1 (6 bases). CDR1 and CDR2 (germline): SGHTA, FQGNSA. Deletions cut 6 bases from V and 9 bases from J, with 15 bases between. The CDR3 contains 13 residues. The CDR3 loop is CASRQDTGSIQYF. The CDR3 nucleotides read TGTGCCAGCAGACAAGACACAGGGTCCATTCAGTACTTC.

This clonotype was seen at least ten times. The chain combines TRBV20-1 with TRBJ1-1, with 7 bases fitting TRBD1. V was pared by 2 bases and J by 1 base, with 4 bases of the junction left unmatched. Germline CDR1 reads DFQATT; CDR2 reads SNEGSKA (reference sequence). The CDR3 totals 14 residues. Written as DNA, the CDR3 is TGCAGTGCTAGAAAGGGGGCCGGGAACACTGAAGCTTTCTTT. It specifies CSARKGAGNTEAFF.

The chain employs TRBV27 and TRBJ1-1; D is perhaps TRBD1 (5 bases). The CDR3 is made up of 14 amino acids. The ends were cut back, 5 bases at V and 3 bases at J, with 13 bases in the middle. Per the germline V gene, CDR1 is MNHEY and CDR2 is SMNVEV (reference sequence). CDR3 nucleotide sequence: TGTGCCAGCAGTCAGCAGGGATGGCACACTGAAGCTTTCTTT. The encoded protein is CASSQQGWHTEAFF.

This rearrangement joins TRBV27 to TRBJ1-1; D remains ambiguous. The CDR3 runs to 14 residues. V was clipped by 10 bases and J by 3 bases, with 18 bases between them. Germline CDR1 and CDR2: MNHEY and SMNVEV (reference sequence). CDR3 sequence: CATHRWRWDTEAFF. The CDR3 nucleotides read TGTGCCACCCATCGGTGGCGTTGGGACACTGAAGCTTTCTTT.

This chain links TRBV7-9 with TRBJ2-3; weak D call: TRBD2 (6 bases). The CDR3 consists of 16 residues. The germline V gene has CDR1 SEHNR and CDR2 FQNEAQ (reference sequence). V was trimmed by 4 bases and J by 0 bases, leaving 14 bases between them. The CDR3 loop reads CASSSGDRGSTDTQYF. The CDR3 nucleotides are TGTGCCAGCAGCTCGGGGGACCGTGGGAGCACAGATACGCAGTATTTT.

This clonotype was seen ten or more times. The DNA of the CDR3 is TGCAGCGTTGAAGGCCTGCCCGGGGGCACAGATACGCAGTATTTT. It yields the protein CSVEGLPGGTDTQYF. The chain recombines TRBV29-1 with TRBJ2-3; possible D gene TRBD2, 5 bases. Trimming left V 1 base short and J 1 base short, with 12 bases between. The length of the CDR3 is 15 residues. Germline-derived CDR1 and CDR2 are SQVTM and ANQGSEA.

There are a few counts of this clonotype. The V gene is TRBV7-8, the J gene TRBJ2-5; D remains ambiguous. Per germline, CDR1 SGHVS and CDR2 FQNEAQ. V lost 4 bases to trimming and J lost 4 bases, with 16 bases between them. This CDR3 has 15 amino acids. This chain's CDR3 is CASSSALGITETQYF. The CDR3 DNA reads TGTGCCAGCAGCTCGGCATTAGGGATCACAGAGACCCAGTACTTC.

This clonotype was detected ten times or more. The CDR3 loop reads CASSLALGEAFF. The CDR3 DNA reads as TGTGCCAGCAGTTTAGCTCTGGGTGAAGCTTTCTTT. V usage is TRBV28 and J usage is TRBJ1-1, with D unclear. CDR3 size: 12 residues. CDR1 MDHEN and CDR2 SYDVKM come from the germline V gene. V was trimmed by 2 bases and J by 7 bases, leaving 8 bases between them.

About this clonotype itself: An end of the junction differs from the germline gene, which may be a read error. The chain couples TRBV12-3 or TRBV12-4 to TRBJ2-7, with TRBD2 as a possible D gene (7 bases). The CDR3 has 13 amino acids. The CDR3 bases are TGTGCCAGCAGTTTCGCTTCCGGGGGGCCACCGGGATTC. It specifies CASSFASGGPPGF.

This clonotype was found once. Given the absence of the conserved phenylalanine or tryptophan at the CDR3 end, a read error is likely. The V call is TRBV12-3 or TRBV12-4, the J call TRBJ2-3; 15 nucleotides agree with TRBD2. The CDR3 contains 18 residues. J gave up 4 bases and V 6 bases, and 11 bases lay outside the gene matches. CDR3: CASRGLAGGPAPPDTQYL. DNA of the CDR3: TGTGCCAGCAGGGGACTAGCGGGGGGTCCCGCGCCCCCAGATACGCAGTATCTT.